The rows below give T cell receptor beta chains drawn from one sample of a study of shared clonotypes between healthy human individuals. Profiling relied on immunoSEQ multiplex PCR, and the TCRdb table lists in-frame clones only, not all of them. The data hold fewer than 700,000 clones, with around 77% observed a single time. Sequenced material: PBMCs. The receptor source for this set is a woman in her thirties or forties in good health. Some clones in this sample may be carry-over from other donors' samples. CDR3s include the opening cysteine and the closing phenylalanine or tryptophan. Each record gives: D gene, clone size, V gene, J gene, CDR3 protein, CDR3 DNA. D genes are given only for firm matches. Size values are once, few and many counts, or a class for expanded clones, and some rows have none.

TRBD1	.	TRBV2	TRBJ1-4	CASSEGGTGTATNEKLFF	TGTGCCAGCAGTGAAGGCGGGACAGGCACCGCAACTAATGAAAAACTGTTTTTT
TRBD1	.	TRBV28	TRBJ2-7	CASSFSGQGRYEQYF	TGTGCCAGCAGTTTCTCTGGACAGGGGCGGTACGAGCAGTACTTC
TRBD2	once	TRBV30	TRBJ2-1	CAWSVKAGGAEQFF	TGTGCCTGGAGTGTAAAGGCGGGAGGGGCTGAGCAGTTCTTC
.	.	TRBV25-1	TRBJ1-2	CASSDSDYGYTF	TGTGCCAGCAGTGACAGCGACTATGGCTACACCTTC
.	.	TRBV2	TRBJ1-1	CASSESRVGEAFF	TGTGCCAGCAGTGAATCCAGGGTCGGTGAAGCTTTCTTT
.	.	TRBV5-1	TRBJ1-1	CASSFQDSDNEAFF	TGCGCCAGCAGCTTCCAGGACAGTGATAATGAAGCTTTCTTT
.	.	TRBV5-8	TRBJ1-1	CASSLGLNTEAFF	TGTGCCAGCAGCTTGGGTCTGAACACTGAAGCTTTCTTT
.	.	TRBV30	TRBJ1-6	CAWSAGDNSPLHF	TGTGCCTGGAGTGCAGGGGATAATTCACCCCTCCACTTT
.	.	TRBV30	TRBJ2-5	CAWSVGGSGARETQYF	TGTGCCTGGAGTGTAGGTGGATCGGGGGCGCGAGAGACCCAGTACTTC
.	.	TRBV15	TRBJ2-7	CATSPGWPGKYEQYF	TGTGCCACCAGCCCCGGGTGGCCGGGGAAGTACGAGCAGTACTTC
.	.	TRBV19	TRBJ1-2	CASSGLTGSDGYTF	TGTGCCAGTAGTGGGCTGACTGGTAGCGATGGCTACACCTTC
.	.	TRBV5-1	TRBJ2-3	CASSLRPGGGMADTQYF	TGCGCCAGCAGCTTGAGACCCGGGGGCGGGATGGCAGATACGCAGTATTTT
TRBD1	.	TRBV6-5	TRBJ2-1	CASSYPWGQGASEQFF	TGTGCCAGCAGTTACCCCTGGGGACAGGGGGCAAGTGAGCAGTTCTTC
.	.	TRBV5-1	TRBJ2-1	CASSAYPRQEQPDEQFF	TGCGCCAGCAGCGCTTACCCCCGACAGGAACAGCCCGATGAGCAGTTCTTC
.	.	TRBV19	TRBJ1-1	CASSPGAERGAFF	TGTGCCAGTAGTCCAGGGGCGGAGAGGGGGGCTTTCTTT
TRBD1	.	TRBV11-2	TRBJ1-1	CASSLAGGATEAFF	TGTGCCAGCAGCTTAGCAGGGGGGGCCACTGAAGCTTTCTTT
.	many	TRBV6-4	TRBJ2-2	CASSVDAPTGELFF	TGTGCCAGCAGCGTCGACGCCCCGACCGGGGAGCTGTTTTTT
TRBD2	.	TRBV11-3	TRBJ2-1	CASSFLAGGGEQFF	TGTGCCAGCAGCTTTCTAGCGGGAGGCGGTGAGCAGTTCTTC
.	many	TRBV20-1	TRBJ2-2	CSARGTGELFF	TGCAGTGCTAGGGGTACCGGGGAGCTGTTTTTT
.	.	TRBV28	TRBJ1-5	CASSFNTGFSQPQHF	TGTGCCAGCAGTTTCAATACAGGTTTCAGTCAGCCCCAGCATTTT
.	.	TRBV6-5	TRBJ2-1	CASSFNRNEQFF	TGTGCCAGCAGTTTCAACAGGAATGAGCAGTTCTTC
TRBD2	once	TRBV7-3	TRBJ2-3	CASSLVPSGSTDTQYF	TGTGCCAGCAGCTTAGTTCCTAGCGGGAGTACAGATACGCAGTATTTT
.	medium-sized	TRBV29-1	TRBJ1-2	CSVEDHNYGYTF	TGCAGCGTTGAAGACCATAACTATGGCTACACCTTC
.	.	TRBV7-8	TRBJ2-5	CASSPRATQETQYF	TGTGCCAGCAGCCCCCGGGCCACTCAAGAGACCCAGTACTTC
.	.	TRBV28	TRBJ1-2	CASSRGTYGYTF	TGTGCCAGCAGTAGAGGGACCTATGGCTACACCTTC
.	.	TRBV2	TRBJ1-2	CASSVDNYGYTF	TGTGCCAGCAGTGTAGATAACTATGGCTACACCTTC
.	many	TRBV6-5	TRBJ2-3	CASSIDRTRYTQYF	TGTGCCAGCAGCATCGACAGGACACGATATACGCAGTATTTT
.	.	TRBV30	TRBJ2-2	CAWSAPGALNTGELFF	TGTGCCTGGAGTGCCCCCGGGGCCCTTAACACCGGGGAGCTGTTTTTT
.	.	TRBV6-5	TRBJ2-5	CASSLRERGETQYF	TGTGCCAGCAGCCTCCGGGAGAGAGGAGAGACCCAGTACTTC
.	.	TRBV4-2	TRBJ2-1	CASSQDQYNEQFF	TGTGCCAGCAGCCAAGACCAGTACAATGAGCAGTTCTTC
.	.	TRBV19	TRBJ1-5	CASSTGVQPQHF	TGTGCCAGTAGTACCGGGGTTCAGCCCCAGCATTTT
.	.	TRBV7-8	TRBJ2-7	CASSLTLAYEQYF	TGTGCCAGCAGCTTAACTCTAGCGTACGAGCAGTACTTC
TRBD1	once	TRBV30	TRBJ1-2	CAWTRGRSYGYTF	TGTGCCTGGACTAGGGGGCGCAGCTATGGCTACACCTTC
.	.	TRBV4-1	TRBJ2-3	CASSQRTTGRSSTDTQYF	TGCGCCAGCAGCCAGAGAACTACAGGGCGCTCTAGCACAGATACGCAGTATTTT
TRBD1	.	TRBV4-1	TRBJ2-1	CASSQDDGTGAIEQFF	TGCGCCAGCAGCCAAGATGACGGGACAGGGGCAATTGAGCAGTTCTTC
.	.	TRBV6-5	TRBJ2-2	CASRLVAGGTGELFF	TGTGCCAGCAGATTAGTGGCAGGTGGCACCGGGGAGCTGTTTTTT
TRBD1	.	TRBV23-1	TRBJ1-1	CASSGQGRNTEAFF	TGCGCCAGCAGTGGACAGGGACGGAACACTGAAGCTTTCTTT
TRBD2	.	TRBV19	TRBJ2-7	CASSIRGLAGTSYEQYF	TGTGCCAGTAGTATAAGGGGACTAGCGGGAACGTCCTACGAGCAGTACTTC
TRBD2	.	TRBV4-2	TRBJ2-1	CASSQDLTSGRYSPNEQFF	TGTGCCAGCAGCCAAGATCTTACTAGCGGGAGGTACAGTCCGAATGAGCAGTTCTTC
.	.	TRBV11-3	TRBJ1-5	CASSLALGRLIWGNQPQHF	TGTGCCAGCAGCTTAGCCCTGGGGAGATTAATATGGGGCAATCAGCCCCAGCATTTT
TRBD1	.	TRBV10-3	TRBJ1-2	CAISDRQGAYNYGYTF	TGTGCCATCAGTGATCGACAGGGGGCGTACAACTATGGCTACACCTTC
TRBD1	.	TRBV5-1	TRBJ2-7	CASSFSGTEPYEQYF	TGCGCCAGCAGCTTCTCCGGGACAGAGCCGTACGAGCAGTACTTC
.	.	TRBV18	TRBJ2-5	CASSPTGRGLQETQYF	TGTGCCAGCTCACCCACAGGGAGGGGTCTTCAAGAGACCCAGTACTTC
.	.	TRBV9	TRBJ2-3	CASSVRDGRPDTQYF	TGTGCCAGCAGCGTAAGGGACGGGAGACCAGATACGCAGTATTTT
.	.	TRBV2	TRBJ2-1	CASRDSLSEQFF	TGTGCCAGCAGGGACTCCCTCAGTGAGCAGTTCTTC
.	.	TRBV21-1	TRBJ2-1	CASSGRSRPHNEQFF	TGTGCCAGCAGTGGACGCTCCCGTCCCCACAATGAGCAGTTCTTC
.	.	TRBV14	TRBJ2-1	CASEGYSGSEQFF	TGTGCCAGCGAGGGGTACAGCGGGTCCGAGCAGTTCTTC
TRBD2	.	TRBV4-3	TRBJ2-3	CASSQDASGSRGDTQYF	TGCGCCAGCAGCCAGGACGCCAGCGGGAGTCGTGGAGATACGCAGTATTTT
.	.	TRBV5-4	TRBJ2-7	CASSLGGRYDEQYF	TGTGCCAGCAGCTTGGGAGGGAGGTACGACGAGCAGTACTTC
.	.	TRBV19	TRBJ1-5	CASSTAGGYSNQPQHF	TGTGCCAGTAGTACTGCGGGGGGGTATAGCAATCAGCCCCAGCATTTT
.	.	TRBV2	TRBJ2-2	CASSERQITGELFF	TGTGCCAGCAGTGAGAGACAGATCACCGGGGAGCTGTTTTTT
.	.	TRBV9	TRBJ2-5	CASSVGGAGGEETQYF	TGTGCCAGCAGCGTAGGGGGCGCAGGGGGGGAAGAGACCCAGTACTTC
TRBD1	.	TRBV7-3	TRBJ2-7	CASSVDRGPFWQQYF	TGTGCCAGCAGCGTGGACAGGGGACCTTTTTGGCAGCAGTACTTC